This T cell receptor beta chain was found in a study of diagnostic markers for celiac disease (dated by TCRdb to 2020 to 2022). The sequencer listed for this sample is Illumina MiSeq. TCRdb reprocessed the reads, and each CDR3 protein sequence is entered once, without DNA. This sample's table contains approximately 400 distinct CDR3 sequences. Around 86% of the sample belongs to the ten largest clones. No count is recorded, though its frequency marks this clonotype as medium-sized (0.01 to 0.1%). The specificity of this receptor is unknown. CDR1 is given as DFQATT and CDR2 as SNEGSKA, both from the germline V gene (reference sequence). Measured from the cysteine to the phenylalanine, the CDR3 is 15 residues long. No DNA appears here.

Recombination linked TRBV20-1 to TRBJ2-7; the D gene TCRdb calls, TRBD2, cannot be checked with no DNA. This receptor was taken from a human donor. The material sequenced was either unsorted cells or a sorted T cell fraction (not recorded which). The CDR3 in this case is CSARNSREGPHEQYF.